This is a list of T cell receptor beta chains from one sample in a study of esophageal squamous cell carcinoma under preoperative chemotherapy. Each CDR3 protein gets one entry after TCRdb re-called the PCR reads with MiXCR. In the table there are about 9,300 distinct CDR3 sequences, around 48% of which are singletons. Sampling was performed from a patient given preoperative chemotherapy. The receptors here all came from a human donor with esophageal squamous cell carcinoma. The donor label of this sample is uncertain. Both conserved end residues are part of each CDR3. The D gene is left open where the match is weak. Size tells how often a clone was seen (once, few, many) or the class of an expanded clone, and some rows leave it out.

abundance	j_gene	d_gene	v_gene	CDR3aa	CDR3nt
NA	TRBJ2-3	TRBD1	TRBV25-1	CASSEWHVSTGAQYF	TGTGCCAGCAGTGAATGGCATGTGAGCACAGGGGCGCAGTATTTT
many	TRBJ2-1	TRBD2	TRBV11-3	CASSLVIAGEETQFF	TGTGCCAGCAGCTTAGTAATAGCGGGAGAAGAGACCCAGTTCTTC
many	TRBJ2-3	NA	TRBV6-1	CASTGTTSTQYF	TGTGCCAGCACCGGAACGACTAGTACGCAGTATTTT
NA	TRBJ2-7	TRBD2	TRBV6-1	CASSEVGGIEQYF	TGTGCCAGCAGTGAAGTGGGGGGGATCGAGCAGTACTTC
NA	TRBJ2-3	NA	TRBV6-1	CARGVGGEDTQYF	TGTGCCAGGGGGGTGGGCGGAGAAGATACGCAGTATTTT
medium-sized	TRBJ2-2	NA	TRBV5-8	CASSLGEAGRELFF	TGTGCCAGCAGCCTCGGGGAAGCGGGCCGGGAGCTGTTTTTT
medium-sized	TRBJ2-6	NA	TRBV27	CASSAQGSGANVLTF	TGTGCCAGCAGTGCGCAAGGGTCTGGGGCCAACGTCCTGACTTTC
many	TRBJ2-5	NA	TRBV27	CASSLSLRGPRWNEQYF	TGTGCCAGCAGTTTATCGTTAAGGGGCCCCAGGTGGAATGAGCAGTACTTC
NA	TRBJ2-1	NA	TRBV6-5	CASTSSWGQETQFF	TGTGCCAGCACTTCCTCTTGGGGTCAAGAGACCCAGTTCTTC
medium-sized	TRBJ2-1	TRBD1	TRBV6-5	CASSSGQGQETQFF	TGTGCCAGCAGTTCCGGACAGGGGCAAGAGACCCAGTTCTTC
NA	TRBJ2-1	NA	TRBV14	CASSRPHNEQFF	TGTGCCAGCAGCCGCCCTCACAATGAGCAGTTCTTC
large	TRBJ2-1	NA	TRBV6-1	CASSEITAWEFF	TGTGCCAGCAGTGAAATAACCGCATGGGAGTTCTTC
many	TRBJ2-1	NA	TRBV4-1	CASSLGTQETQFF	TGCGCCAGCAGCCTTGGAACCCAAGAGACCCAGTTCTTC
many	TRBJ2-1	NA	TRBV19	CASSIGDNEQFF	TGTGCCAGTAGTATCGGCGACAATGAGCAGTTCTTC
medium-sized	TRBJ2-2	TRBD2	TRBV7-8	CASSHGGDSMTGELFF	TGTGCCAGCAGCCACGGGGGGGACTCAATGACCGGGGAGCTGTTTTTT
once	TRBJ2-7	NA	TRBV6-4	CASSDSICVNEQYF	TGTGCCAGCAGTGACTCGATTTGCGTAAACGAGCAGTACTTC
NA	TRBJ2-5	NA	TRBV7-7	CASSLPDGNAQYF	TGTGCTAGCAGCTTGCCCGACGGCAACGCCCAGTACTTC
NA	TRBJ2-7	NA	TRBV20-1	CSAPTGQSGSYEQYF	TGCAGTGCCCCTACTGGACAGAGTGGGTCCTACGAGCAGTACTTC
NA	TRBJ2-5	NA	TRBV6-5	CASSLNRLETQYF	TGTGCCAGCAGTTTAAACAGACTGGAGACCCAGTACTTC
NA	TRBJ2-2	TRBD2	TRBV6-1	CASIRLAGGAGAQFF	TGTGCCAGTATAAGACTAGCGGGGGGCGCCGGGGCGCAGTTTTTT
medium-sized	TRBJ2-7	TRBD2	TRBV12-3/TRBV12-4	CASSFLSGLAGVGSYNEQYF	TGTGCCAGCAGTTTCCTCTCGGGACTAGCGGGAGTAGGATCCTACAATGAGCAGTACTTC
many	TRBJ2-1	NA	TRBV6-1	CASSETRAGEQFF	TGTGCCAGCAGTGAAACCCGTGCGGGCGAGCAGTTCTTC
many	TRBJ2-5	NA	TRBV20-1	CSAQSVIQDQETQYF	TGCAGTGCGCAAAGCGTAATACAGGACCAAGAGACCCAGTACTTC
NA	TRBJ2-1	TRBD2	TRBV15	CATSRDRGGRGEQFF	TGTGCCACCAGCAGAGATAGGGGCGGGAGAGGCGAGCAGTTCTTC
many	TRBJ2-1	TRBD2	TRBV7-3	CASSPGRDNEQFF	TGTGCCAGCAGCCCCGGGAGGGACAATGAGCAGTTCTTC
many	TRBJ2-1	TRBD2	TRBV27	CASRQLAGVAGDEQFF	TGTGCCAGCCGTCAACTAGCGGGCGTCGCTGGCGATGAGCAGTTCTTC
few	TRBJ2-5	NA	TRBV7-6	CASSDGGRETQYF	TGTGCCAGCAGCGACGGGGGACGAGAGACCCAGTACTTC
few	TRBJ1-6	NA	TRBV11-1	CASSPNRSPRKGSPLHF	TGTGCCAGCAGCCCCAATAGGTCCCCTCGTAAGGGTTCACCCCTCCACTTT
few	TRBJ1-1	NA	TRBV6-1	CASSTSPQMNTEAFF	TGTGCCAGCAGTACATCTCCTCAGATGAACACTGAAGCTTTCTTT